The 29 T cell receptor beta chains listed next were all sequenced from one sample in a study of CD8 T cells in cerebrospinal fluid in Alzheimer's disease. TCRdb reanalyzed the 10x single-cell sequencing reads, giving one entry per CDR3 protein sequence and no DNA. Its clone listing holds about 1,200 distinct CDR3 sequences. The sequenced material came from cerebrospinal fluid. The origin of the receptors is a human donor in good health.

This clonotype shows up as medium-sized by frequency. This chain joins TRBV11-2 and TRBJ1-6; TCRdb names TRBD1, which stays unverified in the absence of DNA. This CDR3 has 15 residues. From germline, CDR1 is SGHAT and CDR2 FQNNGV. CDR3 region: CASSFRQGGNSPLHF.

This clonotype is classed as medium-sized by frequency. The gene calls are TRBV28 and TRBJ1-2; TCRdb proposes TRBD1, but this gene call is untestable without DNA. The germline V gene has CDR1 MDHEN and CDR2 SYDVKM. The CDR3 sequence is 14 residues long. The CDR3 reads CASRRTGGDYGYTF.

This clonotype counts as medium-sized by frequency. This chain connects TRBV29-1 to TRBJ2-5; without DNA, the TCRdb call of TRBD1 cannot be checked. Per germline, CDR1 SQVTM and CDR2 ANQGSEA. This CDR3 has 11 amino acids. The CDR3: CSAVGGGTQYF.

By frequency, this clonotype is medium-sized. V and J are TRBV20-1 and TRBJ2-7; absent DNA, TCRdb's TRBD2 call cannot be checked. This CDR3 spans 15 amino acids. Germline V gene sequence: CDR1 DFQATT, CDR2 SNEGSKA (reference sequence). The CDR3 protein is CSANSAGGGSYEQYF.

This clonotype is labeled large (0.1 to 1%) based on frequency. J is TRBJ2-6 and V is TRBV7-9; as DNA is missing, the TRBD1 call by TCRdb cannot be tested. The CDR3 runs to 16 residues. The germline V gene has CDR1 SEHNR and CDR2 FQNEAQ (reference sequence). The chain's CDR3 is CASSVRTGYGANVLTF.

Judged by frequency, this clonotype is medium-sized. The chain links TRBV7-9 to TRBJ1-4. This CDR3 region has 12 residues. Germline lookup yields CDR1 SEHNR and CDR2 FQNEAQ (reference sequence). The chain's CDR3 is CASSVTNEKLFF.

Frequency places this clonotype as medium-sized. The J gene is TRBJ1-1, the V gene TRBV20-1. The CDR3 is 14 residues long. Germline CDR1 and CDR2: DFQATT and SNEGSKA (reference sequence). CDR3 amino acids: CSASSEGRLAEAFF.

This clonotype is identified as medium-sized (0.01 to 0.1%) from frequency. The gene calls are TRBV28 and TRBJ2-1; the TRBD1 assignment by TCRdb is unverifiable without DNA. The CDR3 is made up of 13 amino acids. The germline CDR1 and CDR2 sequences are MDHEN and SYDVKM. This CDR3 is CASSLSGFNEQFF.

This clonotype is classed as medium-sized by frequency. The V call is TRBV5-6, the J call TRBJ1-1; TCRdb indicates TRBD1, and absent DNA this call remains unverified. This CDR3 contains 15 residues. Germline assignment: CDR1 SGHDT and CDR2 YYEEEE. CDR3 loop: CASNRDRAVRAEAFF.

Measured by frequency, this clonotype is large (0.1 to 1%). The chain combines TRBV7-8 with TRBJ1-1; without DNA, the TCRdb call of TRBD1 cannot be checked. CDR1 and CDR2 from the germline V gene are SGHVS and FQNEAQ. The CDR3 runs to 15 residues. CDR3 loop: CASSPQGRLNTEAFF.

This clonotype shows up as large by frequency. The CDR3 protein is CASSSGQGADTQYF. The V gene is TRBV11-1, the J gene TRBJ2-3; TCRdb selects TRBD1, and the lack of DNA leaves this call unchecked. CDR3 length equals 14 residues. Germline V gene sequence: CDR1 SGHAT, CDR2 FQDESV (reference sequence).

This clonotype is classed as medium-sized by frequency. The chain joins TRBV7-9 to TRBJ2-1. This CDR3 contains 12 residues. CDR1 and CDR2 from the germline V gene are SEHNR and FQNEAQ (reference sequence). The CDR3 sequence: CASSLDTSEQFF. The full variable domain, rest sourced from reference TRBV7-9 and TRBJ2-1, is DTGVSQNPRHKITKRGQNVTFRCDPISEHNRLYWYRQTLGQGPEFLTYFQNEAQLEKSRLLSDRFSAERPKGSFSTLEIQRTEQGDSAMYLCASSLDTSEQFFGPGTRLTVL.

The V and J genes are TRBV11-2 and TRBJ2-7. The CDR3 has 12 amino acids. Germline CDR1 is SGHAT and CDR2 is FQNNGV. CDR3 residues: CASSLSGLGQYF.

Judged by frequency, this clonotype is large. This chain uses TRBV5-1 with TRBJ2-5. From germline, CDR1 is SGHRS and CDR2 YFSETQ. The CDR3 runs to 12 residues. The CDR3: CASSLGSETQYF.

This clonotype is medium-sized by frequency. The V gene is TRBV9, the J gene TRBJ2-1; without DNA, the TCRdb call of TRBD1 cannot be checked. This CDR3 has 14 amino acids. In germline, CDR1 is SGDLS, CDR2 YYNGEE. The CDR3 loop reads CASSVWQGHGEQFF. The full variable domain, rest sourced from reference TRBV9 and TRBJ2-1, is DSGVTQTPKHLITATGQRVTLRCSPRSGDLSVYWYQQSLDQGLQFLIQYYNGEERAKGNILERFSAQQFPDLHSELNLSSLELGDSALYFCASSVWQGHGEQFFGPGTRLTVL.

Its frequency marks this clonotype as medium-sized. V gene TRBV20-1 combines with J gene TRBJ2-7; TCRdb returns TRBD1, unconfirmable since there is no DNA. CDR1 DFQATT and CDR2 SNEGSKA come from the germline V gene (reference sequence). The CDR3 totals 14 residues. The CDR3 here is CSALGQGGTYEQYF.

This clonotype shows up as medium-sized by frequency. This rearrangement joins TRBV7-2 to TRBJ2-3; TCRdb calls TRBD1, which cannot be checked without DNA. CDR1 and CDR2 from the germline V gene are SGHTA and FQGNSA. This CDR3 comprises 16 residues. CDR3: CASSLFGQGSTDTQYF.

Its frequency marks this clonotype as medium-sized. CDR3 in amino acids: CAWSTGGSNEQYF. V is TRBV30 and J is TRBJ2-7; TCRdb lists TRBD1, though no DNA is available to test this call. Germline lookup yields CDR1 GTSNPN and CDR2 SVGIG (reference sequence). The CDR3 length is 13 residues.

This clonotype shows up as medium-sized by frequency. The V and J genes are TRBV12-3 or TRBV12-4 and TRBJ2-2. There are 13 residues in the CDR3. CDR3 amino acids: CASSLGDTGELFF.

This clonotype is medium-sized by frequency. This chain connects TRBV18 to TRBJ2-3; TCRdb selects TRBD1, and the lack of DNA leaves this call unchecked. Germline CDR1 and CDR2: KGHSH and LQKENI. The CDR3 runs 18 residues. Here the CDR3 reads CASSFRWTGAQDSDTQYF.

Its frequency marks this clonotype as medium-sized. The CDR3 sequence is CASSPWSLTGELFF. The chain employs TRBV4-3 and TRBJ2-2. CDR3 length: 14 residues. Germline loops: CDR1 LGHNA, CDR2 YSLEER.

Frequency places this clonotype as medium-sized (0.01 to 0.1%). The chain links TRBV3-1 to TRBJ2-7; the D gene TCRdb calls, TRBD2, cannot be checked with no DNA. From germline, CDR1 is LGHDT and CDR2 YNNKEL (reference sequence). The length of the CDR3 is 14 residues. CDR3 sequence reads: CASSRTSGKFEQYF.

This clonotype is called medium-sized based on its frequency. The V gene is TRBV9, the J gene TRBJ2-1; TCRdb designates TRBD1, a call that cannot be tested without DNA. CDR3 length equals 15 residues. The germline CDR1 and CDR2 sequences are SGDLS and YYNGEE. CDR3 sequence: CASSPYGTEGNEQFF.

Measured by frequency, this clonotype is medium-sized (0.01 to 0.1%). V usage is TRBV5-4 and J usage is TRBJ2-1; TCRdb returns TRBD1, unconfirmable since there is no DNA. The germline gives CDR1 SGHNT, CDR2 YYREEE (reference sequence). The CDR3 runs 16 residues. The CDR3 spells CASKNGGGSSYNEQFF. The variable domain in full, with the rest retrieved from reference TRBV5-4 and TRBJ2-1, is ETGVTQSPTHLIKTRGQQVTLRCSSQSGHNTVSWYQQALGQGPQFIFQYYREEENGRGNFPPRFSGLQFPNYSSELNVNALELDDSALYLCASKNGGGSSYNEQFFGPGTRLTVL.

This clonotype is identified as large from frequency. This chain joins TRBV7-2 and TRBJ2-7; no DNA is available, so the TRBD1 call from TCRdb remains unchecked. The CDR3 is 13 amino acids. The germline V gene has CDR1 SGHTA and CDR2 FQGNSA. The CDR3 region is CASSSLQGYEQYF.

This clonotype is identified as medium-sized from frequency. V is TRBV6-5 and J is TRBJ2-3; TCRdb's assignment of TRBD1 cannot be checked, as there is no DNA. This CDR3 has 17 amino acids. Germline CDR1 and CDR2: MNHEY and SVGAGI. CDR3 protein: CASSTPHPAGDTDTQYF.

By frequency, this clonotype registers medium-sized. The rearrangement uses TRBV7-2 and TRBJ2-5; as DNA is missing, the TRBD2 call by TCRdb cannot be tested. This CDR3 has 16 amino acids. Germline values: CDR1 SGHTA, CDR2 FQGNSA. CDR3 sequence: CASSLLGAGARETQYF.

In terms of frequency, this clonotype is large. The rearrangement links TRBV9 to TRBJ2-3. CDR1 is SGDLS and CDR2 is YYNGEE in the germline V gene. CDR3 size: 15 residues. Here the CDR3 reads CASSPDTHSTDTQYF. Using reference TRBV9 and TRBJ2-3 for the parts outside the CDR3, the full variable domain is DSGVTQTPKHLITATGQRVTLRCSPRSGDLSVYWYQQSLDQGLQFLIQYYNGEERAKGNILERFSAQQFPDLHSELNLSSLELGDSALYFCASSPDTHSTDTQYFGPGTRLTVL.

This clonotype is deemed medium-sized by its frequency. The V gene is TRBV25-1, the J gene TRBJ1-1; the D gene TCRdb calls, TRBD1, cannot be checked with no DNA. The V gene's germline CDR1 is MGHDK and CDR2 SYGVNS. The CDR3 consists of 15 residues. The chain's CDR3 is CASSATGSWGTEAFF. Full variable domain (missing parts from reference TRBV25-1 and TRBJ1-1): EADIYQTPRYLVIGTGKKITLECSQTMGHDKMYWYQQDPGMELHLIHYSYGVNSTEKGDLSSESTVSRIRTEHFPLTLESARPSHTSQYLCASSATGSWGTEAFFGQGTRLTVV.